What follows are 31 T cell receptor beta chains derived from one specimen sequenced in a study of glioma-infiltrating T cells after dendritic cell vaccination. The assay was immunoSEQ multiplex PCR, and TCRdb's table has in-frame clones only and misses some. This sample yields 90,000 to 100,000 clones, of which 79% are seen a single time; roughly 5.6% belongs to the top ten. The material was blood, obtained before dendritic cell vaccination. These receptors were collected from a human donor with glioblastoma.

The chain couples TRBV28 to TRBJ2-1, with D maybe TRBD1 (6 bases). The CDR3 is made up of 15 amino acids. From germline, CDR1 is MDHEN and CDR2 SYDVKM. The V end was cut by 5 bases, the J end by 3 bases, with 14 bases between. The CDR3 loop is CASSSLGAGYNEQFF. The CDR3 region has the DNA TGTGCCAGCAGTAGCCTGGGGGCAGGCTACAATGAGCAGTTCTTC.

The chain links TRBV7-6 to TRBJ1-2, with 8 bases identical to TRBD1. In germline, CDR1 is SGHVS, CDR2 FNYEAQ. This CDR3 is 18 amino acids long. With V trimmed by 1 base and J by 3 bases, 13 bases remained unmatched. The CDR3 loop reads CASSLVALTGEGDYGYTF. The CDR3 coding sequence is TGTGCCAGCAGCTTAGTTGCCCTGACAGGGGAGGGTGACTATGGCTACACCTTC.

The rearrangement joins TRBV4-2 to TRBJ1-1; unclear D gene. V was cut by 5 bases and J by 0 bases, with 10 bases left in between. Germline-derived CDR1 and CDR2 are LGHNA and YNFKEQ. This CDR3 has 14 amino acids. The CDR3 bases are TGTGCCAGCAGCGTACTTTCAATGAACACTGAAGCTTTCTTT. Residues: CASSVLSMNTEAFF.

The chain couples TRBV4-1 to TRBJ2-5; D is undetermined. There are 11 residues in the CDR3. Germline-derived CDR1 and CDR2 are MGHRA and YSYEKL. With 6 bases removed from V and 10 bases from J, the gap between germline ends came to 12 bases. The chain's CDR3 is CASRLPGLQYF. CDR3 in DNA: TGCGCCAGCAGGCTCCCCGGTCTCCAGTACTTC.

The rearrangement links TRBV18 to TRBJ1-1; D ambiguous. V lost 0 bases and J 1 base, leaving 12 bases between the germline ends. Looked up from germline, CDR1 is KGHSH and CDR2 is LQKENI. The CDR3 runs to 16 residues. The CDR3 nucleotides read TGTGCCAGCTCACCACCGTTTTCAGTTGAGAACACTGAAGCTTTCTTT. Its protein product is CASSPPFSVENTEAFF.

This clone was counted many times. The rearrangement uses TRBV4-1 and TRBJ1-1; a possible D gene is TRBD1 (5 bases). Germline V gene lookup returns CDR1 MGHRA and CDR2 YSYEKL. V lost 2 bases and J lost 7, with 14 bases in between. The CDR3 has 14 amino acids. CDR3 in amino acids: CASSQIGRGIEAFF. CDR3 DNA sequence: TGCGCCAGCAGCCAAATCGGGCGGGGCATTGAAGCTTTCTTT.

V usage is TRBV28 and J usage is TRBJ1-1; 7 nucleotides align to TRBD1. After removal of 6 bases from V and 1 base from J, the junction contained 5 bases not matched to a gene. The V gene's germline CDR1 is MDHEN and CDR2 SYDVKM. The CDR3 has 14 amino acids. This chain's CDR3 is CASSPGGWNTEAFF. CDR3 nucleotides: TGTGCCAGCAGCCCAGGGGGGTGGAACACTGAAGCTTTCTTT.

The chain uses TRBV10-2 and TRBJ2-1; TRBD2 aligns across 10 bases. In germline, CDR1 is WSHSY, CDR2 SAAADI. With 6 bases clipped from V and 2 bases from J, the junction kept 1 base outside the gene matches. The CDR3 has 14 amino acids. CDR3 nucleotides: TGCGCCAGCAGAGCGGGGGGGGCCTACAATGAGCAGTTCTTC. Translation gives CASRAGGAYNEQFF.

V is TRBV18 and J is TRBJ2-3; D uncertain. With 6 bases removed from V and 0 bases from J, the gap between germline ends came to 10 bases. In germline, CDR1 is KGHSH, CDR2 LQKENI. CDR3 length equals 14 residues. The CDR3 nucleotides read TGTGCCAGCTCGGTGTCGGTTAGCACAGATACGCAGTATTTT. Amino acid sequence: CASSVSVSTDTQYF.

The rearrangement joins TRBV7-8 to TRBJ2-3, with D possibly TRBD2 on 5 matching bases. The CDR3 runs to 12 residues. V shed 3 bases and J shed 6 bases, with 7 bases lying between them. Germline CDR1 is SGHVS and CDR2 is FQNEAQ. The CDR3 DNA reads TGTGCCAGCAGCTTCCCGGGGGATACGCAGTATTTT. As protein: CASSFPGDTQYF. The variable domain in full, completed from reference TRBV7-8 and TRBJ2-3, reads GAGVSQSPRYKVAKRGQDVALRCDPISGHVSLFWYQQALGQGPEFLTYFQNEAQLDKSGLPSDRFFAERPEGSVSTLKIQRTQQEDSAVYLCASSFPGDTQYFGPGTRLTVL.

The chain combines TRBV30 with TRBJ2-7; D uncertain. CDR3 length equals 14 residues. With 1 base removed from V and 0 bases from J, the gap between germline ends came to 10 bases. Germline V gene sequence: CDR1 GTSNPN, CDR2 SVGIG (reference sequence). CDR3 sequence (DNA): TGTGCCTGGAGTGACCAGATTGACTCCTACGAGCAGTACTTC. This encodes CAWSDQIDSYEQYF.

This sequence joins TRBV6-5 and TRBJ1-1; 8 bases agree with TRBD1. Germline CDR1 and CDR2: MNHEY and SVGAGI. Trimming at V came to 4 bases and at J to 1 base, leaving 8 bases not matched to a gene. The CDR3 sequence is 16 residues long. CDR3 sequence reads: CASSSVAGGPNTEAFF. In DNA, the CDR3 is TGTGCCAGCAGTTCAGTCGCAGGGGGCCCGAACACTGAAGCTTTCTTT.

This clone was seen once. The chain uses TRBV19 and TRBJ1-5, with 10 bases fitting TRBD1. The CDR3 runs 17 residues. Trimming cost V 5 bases and J 3 bases; bases outside gene matches: 10. Germline V gives CDR1 LNHDA, CDR2 SQIVND (reference sequence). In nucleotides, the CDR3 is TGTGCCAGTAGTTCGCCCGGGACAGGGGTATTCAATCAGCCCCAGCATTTT. It specifies CASSSPGTGVFNQPQHF.

The V call is TRBV7-8, the J call TRBJ1-5; tentatively, D is TRBD1 (5 bases). The germline CDR1 and CDR2 sequences are SGHVS and FQNEAQ. There are 15 residues in the CDR3. V lost 1 base and J 3 bases, leaving 10 bases between the germline ends. Here the CDR3 DNA reads TGTGCCAGCAGCTTAGATGGGGACTCCAATCAGCCCCAGCATTTT. Its translation is CASSLDGDSNQPQHF.

The chain has TRBV7-8 and TRBJ1-6; TRBD1 might be the D (5 bases). The CDR3 spans 14 residues. Germline-derived CDR1 and CDR2 are SGHVS and FQNEAQ. Trimming shortened V by 0 bases and J by 7 bases, and 7 bases separated the two germline ends. The DNA of the CDR3 is TGTGCCAGCAGCTTAGCGCCAGGGAATTCACCCCTCCACTTT. As protein: CASSLAPGNSPLHF.

V usage is TRBV28 and J usage is TRBJ1-2; D is unresolved. Germline V gene sequence: CDR1 MDHEN, CDR2 SYDVKM. The CDR3 covers 15 residues. Between the trimmed V and J ends, which lost 2 bases and 4 bases, there was a span of 14 bases. CDR3 residues: CASSLATDQSYGYTF. In nucleotides, the CDR3 is TGTGCCAGCAGTTTAGCTACAGACCAATCCTATGGCTACACCTTC.

The chain uses TRBV5-4 and TRBJ1-6; D uncertain. Trimming removed 0 bases at V and 3 bases at J, with 7 bases between. The CDR3 runs 15 residues. CDR1 and CDR2 (germline): SGHNT, YYREEE (reference sequence). The CDR3 DNA reads TGTGCCAGCAGCTTGGAGCGGGACTATAATTCACCCCTCCACTTT. It translates to CASSLERDYNSPLHF. Full variable domain (rest looked up from reference TRBV5-4 and TRBJ1-6): ETGVTQSPTHLIKTRGQQVTLRCSSQSGHNTVSWYQQALGQGPQFIFQYYREEENGRGNFPPRFSGLQFPNYSSELNVNALELDDSALYLCASSLERDYNSPLHFGNGTRLTVT.

The CDR3 protein is CASSGGTGLQNQPQHF. The CDR3 nucleotides read TGTGCCAGCAGTGGAGGGACAGGACTCCAAAATCAGCCCCAGCATTTT. The chain recombines TRBV2 with TRBJ1-5; the match to TRBD1 covers 8 bases. The CDR3 length is 16 residues. Losses at the gene ends were 4 bases for V and 4 bases for J; bases not matched to a gene: 9. The germline CDR1 and CDR2 sequences are SNHLY and FYNNEI.

The rearrangement uses TRBV11-2 and TRBJ1-6; D might be TRBD1 (5 bases). Deletions cut 0 bases from V and 6 bases from J, with 9 bases between. In germline, CDR1 is SGHAT, CDR2 FQNNGV. The CDR3 sequence is 15 residues long. Here the CDR3 DNA reads TGTGCCAGCAGCTTAGATCGGGGGGTTAATTCACCCCTCCACTTT. This codes for CASSLDRGVNSPLHF. Combining the CDR3 with reference TRBV11-2 and TRBJ1-6 gives the whole variable domain EAGVAQSPRYKIIEKRQSVAFWCNPISGHATLYWYQQILGQGPKLLIQFQNNGVVDDSQLPKDRFSAERLKGVDSTLKIQPAKLEDSAVYLCASSLDRGVNSPLHFGNGTRLTVT.

Here the CDR3 reads CASSLVGLESEQYF. The CDR3 DNA sequence: TGTGCCAGCAGCTTAGTTGGTCTAGAGAGCGAGCAGTACTTC. The V and J genes are TRBV7-6 and TRBJ2-7; no clear D. The CDR3 has 14 amino acids. Trimming removed 1 base at V and 6 bases at J, with 13 bases between. Germline V gives CDR1 SGHVS, CDR2 FNYEAQ.

This chain uses TRBV20-1 with TRBJ2-7; D call uncertain. Germline V CDR1 and CDR2: DFQATT, SNEGSKA (reference sequence). The CDR3 extends over 10 amino acids. V was trimmed by 1 base and J by 5 bases, leaving 3 bases between them. The CDR3 is CSARADEQYF. The CDR3 DNA reads as TGCAGTGCTAGAGCTGACGAGCAGTACTTC.

The genes are TRBV5-6 and TRBJ2-1, with D perhaps matching TRBD2 (7 bases). The ends were cut back, 3 bases at V and 2 bases at J, with 15 bases in the middle. This CDR3 region has 16 residues. The germline gives CDR1 SGHDT, CDR2 YYEEEE. The CDR3 DNA follows: TGTGCCAGCAGCTGGTGGAGGGGGGGACCCTACAATGAGCAGTTCTTC. Translating it yields CASSWWRGGPYNEQFF.

This chain links TRBV6-1 with TRBJ2-7, with D possibly being TRBD2 (5 bases). Germline values: CDR1 MNHNS, CDR2 SASEGT. The CDR3 runs to 14 residues. Trimming left V 6 bases short and J 6 bases short, with 18 bases between. The CDR3 DNA reads as TGTGCCAGCAGCCCAGGACTGTTCGAGGGCGAGCAGTACTTC. As protein: CASSPGLFEGEQYF.

This rearrangement joins TRBV9 to TRBJ1-2; no clear D gene. The CDR3 length is 15 residues. The germline gives CDR1 SGDLS, CDR2 YYNGEE. V was clipped by 0 bases and J by 4 bases, with 13 bases between them. CDR3: CASSVALGYGYGYTF. DNA of the CDR3: TGTGCCAGCAGCGTAGCTCTGGGCTACGGCTATGGCTACACCTTC.

This clone was observed at least ten times. The gene calls are TRBV28 and TRBJ1-2; 10 bases align to TRBD1. This CDR3 spans 14 amino acids. Trimming at V came to 10 bases and at J to 8 bases, leaving 13 bases not matched to a gene. Germline lookup yields CDR1 MDHEN and CDR2 SYDVKM. In DNA form, the CDR3 reads TGTGCCACCCCGGGGGGGACAGGGGAACGGGGCTACACCTTC. It yields the protein CATPGGTGERGYTF.

In its sample, this clone was seen a few times. CDR3 DNA sequence: TGTGCCTCCTCGAGTAGTCTGCAATACGAGCAGTACTTC. Its translation: CASSSSLQYEQYF. The V and J genes are TRBV30 and TRBJ2-7, with D hard to call. The CDR3 is 13 amino acids. V lost 7 bases and J lost 4, with 17 bases in between. Germline-derived CDR1 and CDR2 are GTSNPN and SVGIG (reference sequence).

V is TRBV30 and J is TRBJ2-2, with TRBD1 identical over 8 bases. Germline assignment: CDR1 GTSNPN and CDR2 SVGIG (reference sequence). V lost 7 bases to trimming and J lost 5 bases; unmatched junction nucleotides: 6. The CDR3 spans 13 residues. The CDR3 loop reads CAFGQGGTGELFF. The CDR3 region has the DNA TGTGCCTTCGGACAGGGTGGGACCGGGGAGCTGTTTTTT.

The genes are TRBV5-1 and TRBJ2-3; 7 bases are shared with TRBD1. The CDR3 is 13 amino acids. CDR1 is SGHRS, CDR2 YFSETQ, per germline. Unmatched junction bases numbered 0, after V lost 2 bases and J lost 3 bases. CDR3 sequence (DNA): TGCGCCAGCAGCTTACAGGGGACAGATACGCAGTATTTT. As protein: CASSLQGTDTQYF.

The CDR3 loop is CASSTRTEQFF. The DNA of the CDR3 is TGTGCCAGCAGTACTAGGACTGAGCAGTTCTTC. This rearrangement joins TRBV2 to TRBJ2-1, with a possible D match to TRBD2 (5 bases). The CDR3 extends over 11 amino acids. Per the germline V gene, CDR1 is SNHLY and CDR2 is FYNNEI. V lost 5 bases and J 9 bases, leaving 8 bases between the germline ends. The complete variable domain, with remaining parts taken from reference TRBV2 and TRBJ2-1, reads EPEVTQTPSHQVTQMGQEVILRCVPISNHLYFYWYRQILGQKVEFLVSFYNNEISEKSEIFDDQFSVERPDGSNFTLKIRSTKLEDSAMYFCASSTRTEQFFGPGTRLTVL.

J is TRBJ2-3 and V is TRBV5-4, with D perhaps TRBD2 (5 bases). V lost 0 bases and J 0 bases, leaving 8 bases between the germline ends. This CDR3 has 15 amino acids. CDR1 SGHNT and CDR2 YYREEE come from the germline V gene (reference sequence). CDR3 DNA sequence: TGTGCCAGCAGCTTGGTGGGAGTAAGCACAGATACGCAGTATTTT. Its translation is CASSLVGVSTDTQYF.

The V and J genes are TRBV30 and TRBJ2-5; 15 bases line up with TRBD2. Unmatched junction bases numbered 6, after V lost 1 base and J lost 3 bases. This CDR3 is built from 17 residues. CDR1 is GTSNPN and CDR2 is SVGIG in the germline V gene (reference sequence). CDR3 nucleotide sequence: TGTGCCTGGAGTGGGACTAGCGGGAGGGCGGTCGAAGAGACCCAGTACTTC. It translates to CAWSGTSGRAVEETQYF. Full variable domain (remainder filled in from reference TRBV30 and TRBJ2-5): SQTIHQWPATLVQPVGSPLSLECTVEGTSNPNLYWYRQAAGRGLQLLFYSVGIGQISSEVPQNLSASRPQDRQFILSSKKLLLSDSGFYLCAWSGTSGRAVEETQYFGPGTRLLVL.